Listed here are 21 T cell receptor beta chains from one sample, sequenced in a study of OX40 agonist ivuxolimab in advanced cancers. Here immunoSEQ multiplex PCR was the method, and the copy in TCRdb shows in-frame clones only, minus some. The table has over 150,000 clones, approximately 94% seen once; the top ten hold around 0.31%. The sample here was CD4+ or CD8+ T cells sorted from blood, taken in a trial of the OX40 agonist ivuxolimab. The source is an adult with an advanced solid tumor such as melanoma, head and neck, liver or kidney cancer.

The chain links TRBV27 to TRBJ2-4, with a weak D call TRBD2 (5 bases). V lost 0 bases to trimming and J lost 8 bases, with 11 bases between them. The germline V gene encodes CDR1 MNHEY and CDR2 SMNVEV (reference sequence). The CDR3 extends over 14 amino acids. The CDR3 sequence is CASSLSSASHIQYF. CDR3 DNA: TGTGCCAGCAGTTTATCGTCGGCTAGCCACATTCAGTACTTC.

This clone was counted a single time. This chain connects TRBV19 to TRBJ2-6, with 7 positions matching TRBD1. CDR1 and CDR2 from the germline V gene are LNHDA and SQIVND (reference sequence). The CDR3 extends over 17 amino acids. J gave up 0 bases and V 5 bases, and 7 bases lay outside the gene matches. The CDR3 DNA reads TGTGCCAGTAGTCCCCTCACAGGGGACTCTGGGGCCAACGTCCTGACTTTC. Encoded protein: CASSPLTGDSGANVLTF.

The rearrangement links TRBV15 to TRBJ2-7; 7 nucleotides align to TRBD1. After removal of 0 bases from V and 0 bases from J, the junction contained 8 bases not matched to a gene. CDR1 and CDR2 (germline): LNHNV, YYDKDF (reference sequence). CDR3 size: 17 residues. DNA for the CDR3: TGTGCCACCAGCAGAGATCAGGCACAGGGGCCCTCCTACGAGCAGTACTTC. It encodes CATSRDQAQGPSYEQYF.

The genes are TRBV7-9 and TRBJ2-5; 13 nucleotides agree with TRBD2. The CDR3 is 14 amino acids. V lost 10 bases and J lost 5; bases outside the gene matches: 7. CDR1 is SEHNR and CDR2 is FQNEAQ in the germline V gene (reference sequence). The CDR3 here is CATKLAGGRETQYF. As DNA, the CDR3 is TGTGCCACCAAACTAGCGGGGGGGCGCGAGACCCAGTACTTC.

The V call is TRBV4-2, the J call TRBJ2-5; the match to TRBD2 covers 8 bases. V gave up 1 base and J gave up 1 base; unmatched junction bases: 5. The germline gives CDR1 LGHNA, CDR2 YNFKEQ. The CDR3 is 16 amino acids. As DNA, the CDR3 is TGTGCCAGCAGCCAAGCCCGGACTAGCCTCCAAGAGACCCAGTACTTC. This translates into CASSQARTSLQETQYF.

The CDR3 is CASSRTGGDQPQHF. The CDR3, as DNA: TGTGCCAGCAGCCGGACAGGGGGTGATCAGCCCCAGCATTTT. The genes are TRBV6-5 and TRBJ1-5, with TRBD1 matching over 10 bases. V shed 6 bases and J 5 bases; nucleotides not matched to a gene: 4. The CDR3 is made up of 14 amino acids. Germline V gene lookup returns CDR1 MNHEY and CDR2 SVGAGI.

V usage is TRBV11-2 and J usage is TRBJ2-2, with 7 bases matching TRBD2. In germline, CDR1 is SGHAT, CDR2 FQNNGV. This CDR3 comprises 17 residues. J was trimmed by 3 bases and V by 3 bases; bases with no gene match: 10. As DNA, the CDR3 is TGTGCCAGCAGCTTTAGGCAGTTTGCGGGGGACACCGGGGAGCTGTTTTTT. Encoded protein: CASSFRQFAGDTGELFF. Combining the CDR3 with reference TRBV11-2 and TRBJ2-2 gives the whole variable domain EAGVAQSPRYKIIEKRQSVAFWCNPISGHATLYWYQQILGQGPKLLIQFQNNGVVDDSQLPKDRFSAERLKGVDSTLKIQPAKLEDSAVYLCASSFRQFAGDTGELFFGEGSRLTVL.

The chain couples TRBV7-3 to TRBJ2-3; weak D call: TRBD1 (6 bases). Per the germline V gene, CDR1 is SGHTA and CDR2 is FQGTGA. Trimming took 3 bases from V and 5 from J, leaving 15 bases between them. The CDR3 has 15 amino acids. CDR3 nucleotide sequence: TGTGCCAGCAGCTTGGGGAATACAGGGCTAGATACGCAGTATTTT. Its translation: CASSLGNTGLDTQYF.

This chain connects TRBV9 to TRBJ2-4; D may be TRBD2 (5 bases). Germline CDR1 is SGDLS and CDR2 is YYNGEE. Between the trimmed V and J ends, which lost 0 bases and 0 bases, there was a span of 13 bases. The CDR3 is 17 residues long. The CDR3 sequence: CASSVGGYYQAKNIQYF. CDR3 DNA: TGTGCCAGCAGCGTAGGAGGGTACTATCAAGCCAAAAACATTCAGTACTTC.

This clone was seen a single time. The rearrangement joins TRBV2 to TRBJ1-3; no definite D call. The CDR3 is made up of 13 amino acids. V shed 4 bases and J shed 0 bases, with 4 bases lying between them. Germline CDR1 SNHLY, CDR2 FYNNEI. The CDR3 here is CASSAGSGNTIYF. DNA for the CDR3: TGTGCCAGCAGTGCCGGCTCTGGAAACACCATATATTTT.

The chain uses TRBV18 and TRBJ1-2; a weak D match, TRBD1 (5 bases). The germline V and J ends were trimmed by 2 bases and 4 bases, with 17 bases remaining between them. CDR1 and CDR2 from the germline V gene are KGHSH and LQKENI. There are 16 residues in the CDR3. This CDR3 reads CASSPIGEGRVYGYTF. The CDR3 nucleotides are TGTGCCAGCTCACCAATAGGAGAAGGCAGGGTCTATGGCTACACCTTC.

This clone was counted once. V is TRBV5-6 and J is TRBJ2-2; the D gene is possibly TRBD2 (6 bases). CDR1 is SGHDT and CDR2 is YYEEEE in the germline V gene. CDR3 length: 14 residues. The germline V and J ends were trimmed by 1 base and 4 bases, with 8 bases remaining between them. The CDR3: CASSLIGGTGELFF. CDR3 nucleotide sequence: TGTGCCAGCAGCTTGATCGGGGGCACCGGGGAGCTGTTTTTT.

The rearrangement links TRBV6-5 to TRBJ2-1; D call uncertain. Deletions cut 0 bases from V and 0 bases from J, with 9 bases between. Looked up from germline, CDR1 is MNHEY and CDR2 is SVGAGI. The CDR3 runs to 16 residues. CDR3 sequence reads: CASSYSPSISYNEQFF. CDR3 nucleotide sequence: TGTGCCAGCAGTTACTCCCCCAGTATCTCCTACAATGAGCAGTTCTTC.

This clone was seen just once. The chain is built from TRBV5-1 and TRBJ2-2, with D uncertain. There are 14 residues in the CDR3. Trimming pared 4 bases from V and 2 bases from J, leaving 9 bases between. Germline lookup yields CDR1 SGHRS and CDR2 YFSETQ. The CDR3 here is CASSPPDNTGELFF. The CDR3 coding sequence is TGCGCCAGCAGCCCCCCCGACAACACCGGGGAGCTGTTTTTT.

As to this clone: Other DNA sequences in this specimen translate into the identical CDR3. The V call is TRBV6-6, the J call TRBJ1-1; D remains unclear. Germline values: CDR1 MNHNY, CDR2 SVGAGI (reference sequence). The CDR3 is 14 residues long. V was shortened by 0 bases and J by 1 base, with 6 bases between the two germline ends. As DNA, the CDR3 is TGTGCCAGCAGTTACTCTGGCGGGAACACTGAAGCTTTCTTT. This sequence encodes CASSYSGGNTEAFF.

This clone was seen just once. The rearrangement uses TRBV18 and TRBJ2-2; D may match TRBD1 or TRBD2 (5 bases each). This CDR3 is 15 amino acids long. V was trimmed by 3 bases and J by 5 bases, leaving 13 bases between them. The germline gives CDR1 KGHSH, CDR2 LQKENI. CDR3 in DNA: TGTGCCAGCTCACCCGGGACCCGAGTTACCGGGGAGCTGTTTTTT. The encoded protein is CASSPGTRVTGELFF.

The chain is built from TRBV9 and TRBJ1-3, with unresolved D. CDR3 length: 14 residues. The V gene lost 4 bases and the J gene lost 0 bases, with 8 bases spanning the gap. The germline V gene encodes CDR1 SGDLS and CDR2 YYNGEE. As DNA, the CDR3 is TGTGCCAGCAGCCCTAGGGACTCTGGAAACACCATATATTTT. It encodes CASSPRDSGNTIYF.

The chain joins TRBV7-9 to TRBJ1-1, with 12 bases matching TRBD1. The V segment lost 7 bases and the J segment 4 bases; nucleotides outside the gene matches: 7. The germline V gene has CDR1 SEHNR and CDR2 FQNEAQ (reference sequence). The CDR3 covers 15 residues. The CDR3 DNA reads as TGTGCCAGCACCGGGACAGGGGGCGTGGGCACTGAAGCTTTCTTT. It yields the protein CASTGTGGVGTEAFF. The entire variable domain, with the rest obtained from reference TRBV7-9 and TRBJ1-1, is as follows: DTGVSQNPRHKITKRGQNVTFRCDPISEHNRLYWYRQTLGQGPEFLTYFQNEAQLEKSRLLSDRFSAERPKGSFSTLEIQRTEQGDSAMYLCASTGTGGVGTEAFFGQGTRLTVV.

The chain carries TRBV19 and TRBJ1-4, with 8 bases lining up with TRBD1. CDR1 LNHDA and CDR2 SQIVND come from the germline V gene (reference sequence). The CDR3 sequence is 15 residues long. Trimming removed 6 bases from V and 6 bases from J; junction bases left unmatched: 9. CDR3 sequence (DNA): TGTGCCAGTAGCCGCAGGGGGCCGGGATATGAAAAACTGTTTTTT. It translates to CASSRRGPGYEKLFF.

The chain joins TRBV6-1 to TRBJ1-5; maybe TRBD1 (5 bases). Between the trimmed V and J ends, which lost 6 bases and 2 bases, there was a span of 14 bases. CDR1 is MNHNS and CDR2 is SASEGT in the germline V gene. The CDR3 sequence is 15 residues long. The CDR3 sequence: CASRWLGGGNQPQHF. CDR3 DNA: TGTGCCAGCAGATGGCTCGGGGGTGGCAATCAGCCCCAGCATTTT.

CDR3 amino acids: CASSAGDLTGNQPQHF. The CDR3 DNA sequence: TGTGCCAGCAGCGCAGGGGACTTGACAGGGAATCAGCCCCAGCATTTT. The chain employs TRBV7-2 and TRBJ1-5, with 7 positions matching TRBD1. V gave up 5 bases and J gave up 4 bases; unmatched junction bases: 11. The CDR3 sequence is 16 residues long. Germline CDR1 SGHTA, CDR2 FQGNSA.